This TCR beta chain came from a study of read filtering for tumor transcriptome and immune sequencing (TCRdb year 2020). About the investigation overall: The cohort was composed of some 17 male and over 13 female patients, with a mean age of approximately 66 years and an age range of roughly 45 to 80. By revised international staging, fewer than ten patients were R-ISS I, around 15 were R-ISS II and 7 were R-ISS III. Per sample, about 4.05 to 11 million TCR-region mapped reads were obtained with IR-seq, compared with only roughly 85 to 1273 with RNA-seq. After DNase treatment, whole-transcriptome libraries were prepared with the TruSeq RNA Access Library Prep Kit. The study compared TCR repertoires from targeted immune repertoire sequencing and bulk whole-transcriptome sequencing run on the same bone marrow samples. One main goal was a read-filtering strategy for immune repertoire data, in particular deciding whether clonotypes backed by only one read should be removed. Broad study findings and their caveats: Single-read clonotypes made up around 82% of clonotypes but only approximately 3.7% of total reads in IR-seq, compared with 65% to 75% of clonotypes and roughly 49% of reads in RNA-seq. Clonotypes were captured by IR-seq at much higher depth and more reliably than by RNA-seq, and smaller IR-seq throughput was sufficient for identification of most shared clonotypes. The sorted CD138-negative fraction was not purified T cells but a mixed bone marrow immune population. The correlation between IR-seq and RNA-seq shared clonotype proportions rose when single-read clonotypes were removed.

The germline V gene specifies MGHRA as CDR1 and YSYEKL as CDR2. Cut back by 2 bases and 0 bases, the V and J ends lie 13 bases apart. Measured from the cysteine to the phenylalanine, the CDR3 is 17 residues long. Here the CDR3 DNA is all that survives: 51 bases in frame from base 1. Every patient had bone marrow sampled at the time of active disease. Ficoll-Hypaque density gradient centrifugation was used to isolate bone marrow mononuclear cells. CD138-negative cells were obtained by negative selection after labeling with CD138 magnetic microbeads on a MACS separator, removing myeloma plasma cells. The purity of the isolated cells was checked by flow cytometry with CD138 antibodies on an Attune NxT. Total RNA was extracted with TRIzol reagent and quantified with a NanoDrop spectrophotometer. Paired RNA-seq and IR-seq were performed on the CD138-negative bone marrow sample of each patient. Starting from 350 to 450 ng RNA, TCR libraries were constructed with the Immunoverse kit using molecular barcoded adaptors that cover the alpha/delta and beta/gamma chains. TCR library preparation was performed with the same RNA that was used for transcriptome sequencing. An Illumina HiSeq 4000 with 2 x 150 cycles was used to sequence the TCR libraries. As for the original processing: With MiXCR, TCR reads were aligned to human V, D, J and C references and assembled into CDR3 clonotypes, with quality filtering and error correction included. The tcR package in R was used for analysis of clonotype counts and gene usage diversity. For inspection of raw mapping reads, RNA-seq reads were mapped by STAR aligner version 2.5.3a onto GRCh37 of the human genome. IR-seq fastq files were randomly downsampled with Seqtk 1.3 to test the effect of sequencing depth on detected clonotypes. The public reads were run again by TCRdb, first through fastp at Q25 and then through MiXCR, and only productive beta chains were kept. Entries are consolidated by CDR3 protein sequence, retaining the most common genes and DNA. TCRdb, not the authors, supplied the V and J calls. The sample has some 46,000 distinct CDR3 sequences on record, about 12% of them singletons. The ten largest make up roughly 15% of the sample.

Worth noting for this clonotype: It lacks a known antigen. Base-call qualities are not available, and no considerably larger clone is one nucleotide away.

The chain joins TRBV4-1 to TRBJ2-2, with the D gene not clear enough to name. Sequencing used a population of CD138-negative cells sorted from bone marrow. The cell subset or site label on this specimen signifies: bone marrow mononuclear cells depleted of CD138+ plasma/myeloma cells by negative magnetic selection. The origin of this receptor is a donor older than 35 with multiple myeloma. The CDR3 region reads CASSQHLLPPNTGELFF. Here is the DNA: TGCGCCAGCAGCCAACACTTACTACCACCGAACACCGGGGAGCTGTTTTTT.